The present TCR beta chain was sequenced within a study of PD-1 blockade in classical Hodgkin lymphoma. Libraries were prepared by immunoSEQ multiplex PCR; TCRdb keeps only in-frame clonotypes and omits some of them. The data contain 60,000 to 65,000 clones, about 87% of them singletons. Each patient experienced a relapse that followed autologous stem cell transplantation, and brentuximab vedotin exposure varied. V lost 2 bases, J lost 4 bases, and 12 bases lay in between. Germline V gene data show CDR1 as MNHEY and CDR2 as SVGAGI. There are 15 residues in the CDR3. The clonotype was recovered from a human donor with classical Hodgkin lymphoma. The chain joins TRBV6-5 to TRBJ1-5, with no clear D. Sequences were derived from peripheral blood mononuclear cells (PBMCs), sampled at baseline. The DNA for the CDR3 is TGTGCCAGCAGTTACCCCCTCCGCAGAAATCAGCCCCAGCATTTT. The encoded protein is CASSYPLRRNQPQHF.